These 16 T cell receptor beta chains were sequenced from one sample in a study of shared clonotypes between healthy human individuals (dated by TCRdb to about 2020). The receptor library was made with the immunoSEQ multiplex PCR assay. TCRdb re-hosts the immuneACCESS table, in-frame sequences only. Its copies lack some clones; in the studies checked, an unresolved V gene accounts for under half of them, and the cause for the rest is not known. A total of about 2 million clones appear in this sample, 85% to 95% of them only once. The biggest ten clones account for 0.1% to 0.15% of the sample. The sequenced sample was naive CD4+ T cells sorted from blood. Reading the label with the study, this specimen's cell subset or site is: CD45RA+ positively selected. The receptors were sampled from a young man in good health.

V is TRBV5-1 and J is TRBJ2-7, with 9 bases identical to TRBD1. V lost 2 bases and J lost 6; bases outside the gene matches: 6. Per germline, CDR1 SGHRS and CDR2 YFSETQ. The length of the CDR3 is 14 residues. In DNA form, the CDR3 reads TGCGCCAGCAGCTTCACCGGGACAGGGAGCGAGCAGTACTTC. It codes for CASSFTGTGSEQYF.

The rearrangement links TRBV5-1 to TRBJ2-3; D ambiguous. CDR3 size: 17 residues. The V gene's germline CDR1 is SGHRS and CDR2 YFSETQ. Trimming pared 1 base from V and 0 bases from J, leaving 15 bases between. The DNA for the CDR3 is TGCGCCAGCAGCTTGATCCCCTTTCCGACTAGCACAGATACGCAGTATTTT. Its translation: CASSLIPFPTSTDTQYF. The variable domain in full, with the rest retrieved from reference TRBV5-1 and TRBJ2-3, is KAGVTQTPRYLIKTRGQQVTLSCSPISGHRSVSWYQQTPGQGLQFLFEYFSETQRNKGNFPGRFSGRQFSNSRSEMNVSTLELGDSALYLCASSLIPFPTSTDTQYFGPGTRLTVL.

This chain uses TRBV30 with TRBJ2-1; 12 positions match TRBD2. J was trimmed by 5 bases and V by 3 bases; bases with no gene match: 11. The CDR3 runs to 17 residues. From germline, CDR1 is GTSNPN and CDR2 SVGIG (reference sequence). Here the CDR3 DNA reads TGTGCCTGGAGCCGTGTGTTGACTAGCGGGAGACACAATGAGCAGTTCTTC. Translation: CAWSRVLTSGRHNEQFF.

This sequence joins TRBV7-2 and TRBJ2-2, with D possibly being TRBD2 (5 bases). This CDR3 is 15 amino acids long. Deletions cut 5 bases from V and 6 bases from J, with 16 bases between. Germline CDR1 and CDR2: SGHTA and FQGNSA. CDR3 in DNA: TGTGCCAGCAGCGGACTGAAAAGGGTGGCCGGGGAGCTGTTTTTT. Residues: CASSGLKRVAGELFF.

The chain is built from TRBV14 and TRBJ1-2; D unresolved. There are 12 residues in the CDR3. Germline CDR1 is SGHDN and CDR2 is FVKESK. V gave up 4 bases and J gave up 9 bases, with 12 bases separating them. The CDR3 spells CASSRPFGRYTF. Written as DNA, the CDR3 is TGTGCCAGCAGCCGGCCGTTCGGGCGCTACACCTTC.

Regarding this clone: This may stem from a read error, because a much larger clone lies one nucleotide away. The chain joins TRBV4-3 to TRBJ2-7; TRBD1 matches 9 bases. CDR1 and CDR2 (germline): LGHNA, YSLEER. The junction had 6 bases not matched to a gene; V was cut back by 0 bases and J by 6 bases. This CDR3 region has 15 residues. CDR3 protein: CASSQDPDRGGEQYF. The CDR3 DNA reads as TGCGCCAGCAGCCAAGATCCCGACAGGGGGGGCGAGCAGTACTTC.

The V call is TRBV13, the J call TRBJ2-7, with 7 bases matching TRBD1. V lost 6 bases and J lost 3; bases outside the gene matches: 5. Per the germline V gene, CDR1 is PRHDT and CDR2 is FYEKMQ (reference sequence). The CDR3 consists of 13 residues. The CDR3 sequence: CASRGQSGYEQYF. CDR3 nucleotides: TGTGCCAGCAGGGGACAGTCGGGCTACGAGCAGTACTTC.

The rearrangement uses TRBV11-2 and TRBJ2-7; 14 positions match TRBD2. This CDR3 contains 17 residues. The V gene's germline CDR1 is SGHAT and CDR2 FQNNGV. V lost 7 bases to trimming and J lost 3 bases; unmatched junction nucleotides: 11. CDR3 bases: TGTGCCAGCACCAAAATAGGGACTAGCGGGAGCTACTACGAGCAGTACTTC. This sequence encodes CASTKIGTSGSYYEQYF.

V gene TRBV10-3 combines with J gene TRBJ2-3, with TRBD2 identical over 7 bases. Trimming at V came to 6 bases and at J to 3 bases, leaving 3 bases not matched to a gene. There are 13 residues in the CDR3. Germline lookup yields CDR1 ENHRY and CDR2 SYGVKD. For the CDR3, the DNA is TGTGCCATCAGCGGACTAGAAACAGATACGCAGTATTTT. Its translation: CAISGLETDTQYF.

The CDR3 DNA sequence: TGCGCCAGCAGCCAGGAACCCACCCCCGAACTAGGGCGGCAGTTCTTC. Its translation: CASSQEPTPELGRQFF. This chain joins TRBV4-3 and TRBJ2-1, with D possibly matching TRBD2 (5 bases). V was trimmed by 3 bases and J by 12 bases, leaving 24 bases between them. Per germline, CDR1 LGHNA and CDR2 YSLEER. The CDR3 sequence is 16 residues long.

Remarks on this clone: Other DNA sequences in this sample translate to the same CDR3. This sequence joins TRBV18 and TRBJ2-5; no reliable D call. The length of the CDR3 is 11 residues. Trimming took 4 bases from V and 2 from J, leaving 2 bases between them. Germline assignment: CDR1 KGHSH and CDR2 LQKENI. The CDR3 spells CASSLQETQYF. The CDR3 DNA reads as TGTGCCAGCTCACTTCAAGAGACCCAGTACTTC. Combining the CDR3 with reference TRBV18 and TRBJ2-5 gives the whole variable domain NAGVMQNPRHLVRRRGQEARLRCSPMKGHSHVYWYRQLPEEGLKFMVYLQKENIIDESGMPKERFSAEFPKEGPSILRIQQVVRGDSAAYFCASSLQETQYFGPGTRLLVL.

V is TRBV5-1 and J is TRBJ2-3; no firm D call. Trimming pared 4 bases from V and 0 bases from J, leaving 9 bases between. The CDR3 loop spans 14 amino acids. Germline V CDR1 and CDR2: SGHRS, YFSETQ. The CDR3 sequence is CASSETPSTDTQYF. The CDR3, as DNA: TGCGCCAGCAGCGAAACTCCTAGCACAGATACGCAGTATTTT.

This chain uses TRBV5-6 with TRBJ1-4, with 7 bases matching TRBD1. V lost 4 bases, J lost 8 bases, and 11 bases stayed unmatched. Looked up from germline, CDR1 is SGHDT and CDR2 is YYEEEE. This CDR3 is 15 amino acids long. CDR3 in DNA: TGTGCCAGCAGCGAAGACAGGGTGGGGAGAGAAAAACTGTTTTTT. Translation gives CASSEDRVGREKLFF.

The J gene is TRBJ1-5, the V gene TRBV2; possibly TRBD1 for D (6 bases). CDR1 and CDR2 from the germline V gene are SNHLY and FYNNEI. Trimming shortened V by 4 bases and J by 6 bases, and 13 bases separated the two germline ends. The CDR3 is 14 residues long. CDR3 sequence (DNA): TGTGCCAGCAGTGTGGGGGGGCTGGTTCAGCCCCAGCATTTT. Protein sequence: CASSVGGLVQPQHF.

The CDR3 reads CASSPHQDYEKLFF. The DNA of the CDR3 is TGTGCCAGTAGCCCCCATCAGGATTATGAAAAACTGTTTTTT. V gene TRBV19 combines with J gene TRBJ1-4, with D unclear. The CDR3 runs 14 residues. With 6 bases removed from V and 6 bases from J, the gap between germline ends came to 14 bases. CDR1 is LNHDA and CDR2 is SQIVND in the germline V gene (reference sequence).

V is TRBV7-8 and J is TRBJ2-1, with 7 bases identical to TRBD1. This CDR3 contains 14 residues. V was pared by 6 bases and J by 9 bases, with 11 bases of the junction left unmatched. Germline V gene sequence: CDR1 SGHVS, CDR2 FQNEAQ. CDR3 DNA: TGTGCCAGCAGTTCAATTACAGGGGACGGTGAGCAGTTCTTC. It is translated as CASSSITGDGEQFF. The full variable domain, rest sourced from reference TRBV7-8 and TRBJ2-1, is GAGVSQSPRYKVAKRGQDVALRCDPISGHVSLFWYQQALGQGPEFLTYFQNEAQLDKSGLPSDRFFAERPEGSVSTLKIQRTQQEDSAVYLCASSSITGDGEQFFGPGTRLTVL.